These 18 T cell receptor beta chains were all obtained from the same sample, sequenced in a study of blood T cell repertoires in COVID-19. The protocol was immunoSEQ multiplex PCR, while the TCRdb copy is restricted to in-frame clones and leaves out a portion. The sample consists of some 70,000 clones, 80% to 90% of them appearing once. The specimen was peripheral blood. All receptors come from a woman in her fifties or sixties with acute or convalescent COVID-19.

In nucleotides, the CDR3 is TGTGCCAGCAACCTTTTCCGGGACAGGGAAAACACCGGGGAGCTGTTTTTT. Protein sequence: CASNLFRDRENTGELFF. The genes are TRBV9 and TRBJ2-2, with 9 bases lining up with TRBD1. CDR3 length equals 17 residues. Trimming at V came to 6 bases and at J to 2 bases, leaving 11 bases not matched to a gene. Germline CDR1 is SGDLS and CDR2 is YYNGEE.

J is TRBJ1-1 and V is TRBV5-4; 11 nucleotides align to TRBD1. The CDR3 runs to 15 residues. The germline V gene has CDR1 SGHNT and CDR2 YYREEE (reference sequence). V was pared by 5 bases and J by 3 bases, with 6 bases of the junction left unmatched. The CDR3 here is CASSPRTGGHTEAFF. The CDR3 DNA is TGTGCCAGCAGTCCCCGGACAGGGGGCCACACTGAAGCTTTCTTT.

The chain is built from TRBV5-1 and TRBJ2-5; 9 bases are a match to TRBD1. Germline-derived CDR1 and CDR2 are SGHRS and YFSETQ. The CDR3 runs to 14 residues. The V and J ends lost 3 bases and 5 bases, in that order; junction bases with no gene match: 5. Written as DNA, the CDR3 is TGCGCCAGCAGCTCCAAACAGGGGGCCGAGACCCAGTACTTC. This translates into CASSSKQGAETQYF.

This chain connects TRBV5-6 to TRBJ2-5, with 9 nucleotides matching TRBD2. The V gene's germline CDR1 is SGHDT and CDR2 YYEEEE. With 3 bases clipped from V and 5 bases from J, the junction kept 11 bases outside the gene matches. The CDR3 spans 16 residues. The DNA for the CDR3 is TGTGCCAGCAGCTCCCTTAGCGGGGGCGTCCGCGAGACCCAGTACTTC. Protein: CASSSLSGGVRETQYF.

This clone showed up just a few times. This chain connects TRBV5-3 to TRBJ1-5; a possible D gene is TRBD1 (6 bases). TRBV5-3 is an ORF, with its function uncertain. Trimming left V 1 base short and J 1 base short, with 6 bases between. This CDR3 comprises 14 residues. CDR3 in amino acids: CARSLTGSNQPQHF. CDR3 sequence (DNA): TGTGCCAGAAGCTTGACAGGGAGCAATCAGCCCCAGCATTTT.

The V call is TRBV6-5, the J call TRBJ2-1; 8 nucleotides agree with TRBD2. In germline, CDR1 is MNHEY, CDR2 SVGAGI. This CDR3 spans 16 amino acids. The J segment lost 6 bases and the V segment lost 0 bases, leaving 7 bases of the junction unmatched. This chain's CDR3 is CASSYSSGTRGNEQFF. For the CDR3, the DNA is TGTGCCAGCAGTTACTCCTCCGGGACTAGAGGCAATGAGCAGTTCTTC.

CDR3 DNA sequence: TGTGCCAGCAGCAATCTACAGGCTTTCAACTATGGCTACACCTTC. Residues: CASSNLQAFNYGYTF. The chain carries TRBV7-3 and TRBJ1-2; D is possibly TRBD1 (5 bases). Germline V lookup: CDR1 SGHTA, CDR2 FQGTGA. The germline V and J ends were trimmed by 5 bases and 2 bases, with 15 bases remaining between them. The CDR3 extends over 15 amino acids. Together with reference TRBV7-3 and TRBJ1-2, the CDR3 gives the full variable domain: GAGVSQTPSNKVTEKGKYVELRCDPISGHTALYWYRQSLGQGPEFLIYFQGTGAADDSGLPNDRFFAVRPEGSVSTLKIQRTERGDSAVYLCASSNLQAFNYGYTFGSGTRLTVV.

The CDR3, as DNA: TGTGCCAGCTCGACCACCAGGGGCGCTAATGAAAAACTGTTTTTT. Translation: CASSTTRGANEKLFF. This chain uses TRBV18 with TRBJ1-4; possible D gene TRBD1, 6 bases. CDR3 size: 15 residues. Trimming left V 6 bases short and J 3 bases short, with 14 bases between. CDR1 and CDR2 (germline): KGHSH, LQKENI.

The chain carries TRBV5-1 and TRBJ2-1; TRBD2 matches at 8 bases. Germline CDR1 is SGHRS and CDR2 is YFSETQ. The CDR3 runs to 13 residues. J lost 9 bases, V lost 5 bases, and 7 bases had no gene match. The CDR3 here is CASRRRGAGEQFF. CDR3 DNA sequence: TGCGCCAGCAGGAGGCGGGGGGCTGGTGAGCAGTTCTTC.

This chain uses TRBV19 with TRBJ1-1; weak D call: TRBD1 (6 bases). CDR3 length equals 13 residues. CDR1 is LNHDA and CDR2 is SQIVND in the germline V gene (reference sequence). V was pared by 5 bases and J by 4 bases, with 11 bases between. The CDR3 DNA reads TGTGCCAGTAGTGTACAGGGCTCCACTGAAGCTTTCTTT. The encoded protein is CASSVQGSTEAFF. The full variable domain, with the rest looked up from reference TRBV19 and TRBJ1-1, is DGGITQSPKYLFRKEGQNVTLSCEQNLNHDAMYWYRQDPGQGLRLIYYSQIVNDFQKGDIAEGYSVSREKKESFPLTVTSAQKNPTAFYLCASSVQGSTEAFFGQGTRLTVV.

The rearrangement uses TRBV5-1 and TRBJ2-3; D possibly corresponds to TRBD2 (6 bases). Looked up from germline, CDR1 is SGHRS and CDR2 is YFSETQ. The CDR3 has 16 residues. Trimming removed 0 bases from V and 4 bases from J, with 15 bases in between. The CDR3 coding sequence is TGCGCCAGCAGCTTGGCAAGGGCGGGGACTGCAGATACGCAGTATTTT. This gives the protein CASSLARAGTADTQYF.

V and J are TRBV4-1 and TRBJ2-1; 10 bases are shared with TRBD2. The length of the CDR3 is 16 residues. Germline lookup yields CDR1 MGHRA and CDR2 YSYEKL. Trimming took 0 bases from V and 5 from J; bases not matched to a gene: 4. The CDR3 sequence: CASSQDQRGGNNEQFF. The DNA of the CDR3 is TGCGCCAGCAGCCAAGATCAGCGGGGGGGCAACAATGAGCAGTTCTTC.

The V gene is TRBV7-9, the J gene TRBJ2-7, with a weak D call TRBD1 (5 bases). The CDR3 loop spans 13 amino acids. Trimming took off 5 bases at V and 6 bases at J, with 14 bases between the two ends. In germline, CDR1 is SEHNR, CDR2 FQNEAQ (reference sequence). CDR3 sequence (DNA): TGTGCCAGCAGCCCTATTTCGACAGCCGAGCAGTACTTC. Its protein is CASSPISTAEQYF.

The rearrangement uses TRBV7-2 and TRBJ2-7; 8 nucleotides match TRBD1. Germline CDR1 is SGHTA and CDR2 is FQGNSA. J gave up 4 bases and V 2 bases, and 4 bases lay outside the gene matches. This CDR3 has 14 amino acids. The CDR3 protein is CASSLQTGAYEQYF. The CDR3 DNA reads as TGTGCCAGCAGCTTACAGACAGGGGCTTACGAGCAGTACTTC.

The V and J genes are TRBV28 and TRBJ1-1; D is perhaps TRBD1 (5 bases). This CDR3 comprises 13 residues. V lost 8 bases and J 2 bases, leaving 12 bases between the germline ends. From germline, CDR1 is MDHEN and CDR2 SYDVKM. The CDR3 DNA reads TGTGCCAGCTCCGGGGGAGGAAACACTGAAGCTTTCTTT. Amino acids: CASSGGGNTEAFF.

The chain uses TRBV27 and TRBJ2-3; 8 bases map to TRBD2. From germline, CDR1 is MNHEY and CDR2 SMNVEV (reference sequence). V lost 8 bases and J lost 1; bases outside the gene matches: 5. The CDR3 totals 14 residues. In DNA form, the CDR3 reads TGTGCCAGCGGTTCAGCGGGGGGCACAGATACGCAGTATTTT. Protein product: CASGSAGGTDTQYF.

The V and J genes are TRBV7-9 and TRBJ1-1; D unresolved. This CDR3 comprises 15 residues. The V and J ends lost 5 bases and 1 base respectively, with 14 bases between them. Germline V gene lookup returns CDR1 SEHNR and CDR2 FQNEAQ (reference sequence). The CDR3 loop is CASSPLRRSNTEAFF. The CDR3 region has the DNA TGTGCCAGCAGCCCCCTTCGGAGGTCGAACACTGAAGCTTTCTTT.

This chain links TRBV5-4 with TRBJ2-1; possible D gene TRBD1, 5 bases. The germline V and J ends were trimmed by 1 base and 4 bases, with 9 bases remaining between them. Germline V gene data show CDR1 as SGHNT and CDR2 as YYREEE (reference sequence). CDR3 size: 14 residues. CDR3 in DNA: TGTGCCAGCAGCTTGAGGGCAGGGTACAATGAGCAGTTCTTC. Translated, it gives CASSLRAGYNEQFF.